This T cell receptor (beta chain) comes out of a study of spatial heterogeneity in lung cancer. Time point described: sample taken at primary tumor resection. Extraction of whole RNA from tumor, nontumor lung or frozen PBMC preceded unsorted sequencing. TCRdb processed the 5' RACE reads anew with MiXCR; each CDR3 protein has one entry. The sample has some 78,000 distinct CDR3 sequences; 7% to 9% are singletons. Trimming stripped 3 bases from V and 0 bases from J, with 18 bases between. The CDR3 covers 18 residues. Germline V gene lookup returns CDR1 MGHRA and CDR2 YSYEKL. There are many counts of this clonotype.

The input for sequencing was PBMCs, taken at surgery. The receptor comes from a male donor with early-stage non-small cell lung cancer. The V gene is TRBV4-1, the J gene TRBJ1-3; D is undetermined. The CDR3 loop reads CASSHQQSPDFSGNTIYF. CDR3 DNA sequence: TGCGCCAGCAGCCACCAACAAAGTCCTGATTTCTCTGGAAACACCATATATTTT.